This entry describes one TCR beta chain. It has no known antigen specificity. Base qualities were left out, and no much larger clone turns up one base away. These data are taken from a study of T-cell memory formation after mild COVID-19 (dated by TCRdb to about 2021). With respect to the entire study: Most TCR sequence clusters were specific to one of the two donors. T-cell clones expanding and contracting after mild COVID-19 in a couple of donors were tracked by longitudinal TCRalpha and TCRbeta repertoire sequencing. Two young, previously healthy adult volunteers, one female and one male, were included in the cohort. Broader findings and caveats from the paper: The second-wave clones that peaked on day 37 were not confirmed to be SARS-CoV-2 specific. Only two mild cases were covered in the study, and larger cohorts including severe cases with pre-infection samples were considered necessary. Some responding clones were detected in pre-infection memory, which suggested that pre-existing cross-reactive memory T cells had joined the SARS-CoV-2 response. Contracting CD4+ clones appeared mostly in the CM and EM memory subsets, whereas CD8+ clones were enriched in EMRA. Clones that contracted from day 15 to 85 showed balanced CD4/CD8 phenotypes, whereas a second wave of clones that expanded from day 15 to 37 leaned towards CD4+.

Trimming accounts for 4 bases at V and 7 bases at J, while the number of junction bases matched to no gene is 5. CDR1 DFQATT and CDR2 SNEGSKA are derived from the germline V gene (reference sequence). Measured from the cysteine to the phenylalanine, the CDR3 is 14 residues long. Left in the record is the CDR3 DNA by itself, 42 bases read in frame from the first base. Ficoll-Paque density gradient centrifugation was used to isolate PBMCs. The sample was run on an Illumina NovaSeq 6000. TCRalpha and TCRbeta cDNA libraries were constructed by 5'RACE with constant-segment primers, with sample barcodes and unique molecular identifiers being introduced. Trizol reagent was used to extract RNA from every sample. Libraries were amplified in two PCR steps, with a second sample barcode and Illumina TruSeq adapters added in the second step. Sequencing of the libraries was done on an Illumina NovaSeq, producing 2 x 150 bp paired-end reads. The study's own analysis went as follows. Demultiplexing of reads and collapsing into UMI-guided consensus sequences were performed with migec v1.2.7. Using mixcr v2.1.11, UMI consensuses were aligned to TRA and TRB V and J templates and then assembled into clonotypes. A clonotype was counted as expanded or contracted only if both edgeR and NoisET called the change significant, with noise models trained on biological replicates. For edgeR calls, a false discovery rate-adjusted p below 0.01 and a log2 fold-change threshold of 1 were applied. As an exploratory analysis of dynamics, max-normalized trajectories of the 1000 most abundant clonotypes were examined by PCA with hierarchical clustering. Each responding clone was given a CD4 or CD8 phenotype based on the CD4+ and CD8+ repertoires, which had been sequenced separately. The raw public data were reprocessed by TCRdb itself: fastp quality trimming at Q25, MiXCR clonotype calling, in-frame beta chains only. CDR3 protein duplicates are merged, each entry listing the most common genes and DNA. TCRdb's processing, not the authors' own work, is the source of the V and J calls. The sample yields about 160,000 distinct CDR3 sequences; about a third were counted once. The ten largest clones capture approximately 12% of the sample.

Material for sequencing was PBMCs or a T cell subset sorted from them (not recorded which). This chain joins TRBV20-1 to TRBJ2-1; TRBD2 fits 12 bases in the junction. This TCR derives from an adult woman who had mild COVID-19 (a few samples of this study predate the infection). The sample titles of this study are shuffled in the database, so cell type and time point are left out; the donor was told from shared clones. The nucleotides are TGCAGTGCTACCGCGACTAGCGGGAGAAATGAGCAGTTCTTC. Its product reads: CSATATSGRNEQFF.